This T cell receptor beta chain was retrieved from a study of blood T cell repertoires in COVID-19. Germline CDR1 SGHAT, CDR2 FQNNGV. V lost 5 bases, J lost 7 bases, and 14 bases lay in between. The CDR3 sequence is 13 residues long. Assay: immunoSEQ multiplex PCR; the TCRdb copy retains only in-frame clones and omits some. This sample carries about 190,000 clones, 70% to 90% of them seen once, and the ten largest clones take around 6.9%. This sequence originates from a man older than 75 with COVID-19, enrolled during active disease. The rearrangement joins TRBV11-2 to TRBJ1-2, with a weak D call TRBD1 (5 bases). The material sequenced was peripheral blood. This chain's CDR3 is CASSRGGLRGYTF. The CDR3 DNA reads as TGTGCCAGCAGCCGGGGGGGTTTACGTGGCTACACCTTC.